This T cell receptor beta chain appears in the sequencing data of a study of CXCR3-negative and CXCR3-positive naive CD8 T cells. General observations from the study: Hydrophobicity of TRB CDR3s was greater in CXCR3-positive naive cells than in CXCR3-negative naive cells.

The libraries of TRB cDNA were constructed through 5' RACE using UMI labels. TCRdb re-called the 5' RACE reads; one entry per CDR3 protein, DNA not given. The listing records under 90,000 distinct CDR3 sequences. The CDR3 sequence is 17 residues long. CDR1 is MGHRA, CDR2 YSYEKL, per germline. A remark on this clonotype: Its antigen is as yet unknown.

The sequencing sample was made of naive CXCR3+ CD8+ T cells from blood. Subset defined: CD45RO-CCR7+CD27+CD95- naive CD8+ T cells expressing CXCR3 (TNR3+). This sequence was found in a human donor in good health. Some clones in this sample may be carry-over from other donors' samples. The chain combines TRBV4-1 with TRBJ2-1; without DNA, the TCRdb call of TRBD1 cannot be checked. The CDR3 sequence: CASSHPPGADLTNEQFF.